The text below deals with one TCR beta chain. Its antigen is currently unknown. TCR beta libraries were built with iRepertoire HTBI primers and Arm-PCR of CDR3 regions. TCRdb used MiXCR to reprocess the multiplex PCR reads, holding one entry per CDR3 protein. This table holds hundreds of thousands of distinct CDR3 sequences, around 20% found once. The record originates from a study of regulatory T cells in long-lasting Graves disease. Trimming left V 4 bases short and J 1 base short, with 11 bases between. From germline, CDR1 is SEHNR and CDR2 FQNEAQ (reference sequence). The CDR3 covers 15 residues. The time point is: persistent/refractory GD, antithyroid drugs over 5 years with positive TRAb. PBMCs were the source of the RNA used for TCR sequencing. Points from the study as a whole: New patients shared around 1,000 public clonotypes, and persistent patients shared more, with 2,741.

The sequence was collected from a female donor with Graves disease. The input for sequencing was peripheral blood mononuclear cells (PBMCs), taken when the disease was refractory, from a patient treated with antithyroid drugs. This chain uses TRBV7-9 with TRBJ2-1; weak D call: TRBD2 (6 bases). The CDR3 region has the DNA TGTGCCAGCAGCTCCAGCGGGCAGTCCTACAATGAGCAGTTCTTC. The encoded protein is CASSSSGQSYNEQFF.